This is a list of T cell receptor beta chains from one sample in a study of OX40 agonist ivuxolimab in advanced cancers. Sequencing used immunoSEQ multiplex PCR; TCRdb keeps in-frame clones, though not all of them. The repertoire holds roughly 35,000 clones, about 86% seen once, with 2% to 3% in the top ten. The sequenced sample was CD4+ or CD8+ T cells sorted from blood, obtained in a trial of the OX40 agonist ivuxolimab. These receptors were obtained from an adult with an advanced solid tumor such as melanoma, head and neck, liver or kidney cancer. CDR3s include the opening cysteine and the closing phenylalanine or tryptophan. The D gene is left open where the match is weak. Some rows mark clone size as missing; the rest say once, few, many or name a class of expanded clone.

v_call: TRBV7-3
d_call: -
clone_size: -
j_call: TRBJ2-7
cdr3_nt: TGTGCCAGCAGTTCGTTGGGGAGAGGAGAGCAGTACTTC
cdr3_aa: CASSSLGRGEQYF

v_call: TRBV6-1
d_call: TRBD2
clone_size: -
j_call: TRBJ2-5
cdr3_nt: TGTGCCATCGAGGGACTAGCGGGGGGGGAGACCCAGTACTTC
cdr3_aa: CAIEGLAGGETQYF

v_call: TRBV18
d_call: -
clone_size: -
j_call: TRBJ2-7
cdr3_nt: TGTGCCAGCTCACCGATGGGTCGTCGCGAGCAGTACTTC
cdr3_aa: CASSPMGRREQYF

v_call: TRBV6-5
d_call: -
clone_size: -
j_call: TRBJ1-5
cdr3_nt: TGTGCCAGCAGTTCCCAGGGAAATCAGCCCCAGCATTTT
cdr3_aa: CASSSQGNQPQHF

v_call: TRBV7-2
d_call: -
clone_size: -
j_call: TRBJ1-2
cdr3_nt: TGTGCCAGCAGTACCCCCAGTGGGTCGGTCGGCTACACCTTC
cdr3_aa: CASSTPSGSVGYTF

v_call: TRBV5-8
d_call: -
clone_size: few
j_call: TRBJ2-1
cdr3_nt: TGTGCCAGCAGCTCGGGCCTGAGCTCCTACAATGAGCAGTTCTTC
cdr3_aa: CASSSGLSSYNEQFF

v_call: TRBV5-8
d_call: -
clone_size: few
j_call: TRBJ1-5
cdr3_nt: TGTGCCAGCAGCGAAGCGTATAGCAATCAGCCCCAGCATTTT
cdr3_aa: CASSEAYSNQPQHF

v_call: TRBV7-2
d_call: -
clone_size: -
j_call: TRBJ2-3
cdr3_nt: TGTGCCAGCAGCCCGGACAGAGATCAGCAGTATTTT
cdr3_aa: CASSPDRDQQYF

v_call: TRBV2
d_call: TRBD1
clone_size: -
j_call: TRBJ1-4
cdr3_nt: TGTGCCAGCAGGGGTGGACAGGGGCGGTTTGAAAAACTGTTTTTT
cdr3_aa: CASRGGQGRFEKLFF

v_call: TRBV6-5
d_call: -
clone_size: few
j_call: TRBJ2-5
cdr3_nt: TGTGCCAGCAGACTGATAGGGAGAGAGACCCAGTACTTC
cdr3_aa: CASRLIGRETQYF

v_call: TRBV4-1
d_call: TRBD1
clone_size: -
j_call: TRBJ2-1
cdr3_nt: TGCGCCAGCAGCCAAGGCCTTTTAAGGACAGGGACGAGGAACAATGAGCAGTTCTTC
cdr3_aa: CASSQGLLRTGTRNNEQFF

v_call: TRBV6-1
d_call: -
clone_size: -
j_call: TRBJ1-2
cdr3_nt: TGTGCCAGCAGTGCTCTGTCAGGGGTTAACTATGGCTACACCTTC
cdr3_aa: CASSALSGVNYGYTF

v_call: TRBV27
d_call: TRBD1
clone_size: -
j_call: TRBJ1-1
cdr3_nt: TGTGCCACACGGGGGGGACAGGGTGTAGGGGCTTTCTTT
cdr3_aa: CATRGGQGVGAFF

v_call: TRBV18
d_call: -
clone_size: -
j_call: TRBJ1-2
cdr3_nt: TGTGCCAGCTCACCAATTCGGCAGGGTGGAGTTAGAGGCTACACCTTC
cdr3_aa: CASSPIRQGGVRGYTF

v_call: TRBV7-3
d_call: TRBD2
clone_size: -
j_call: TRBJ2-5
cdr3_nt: TGTGCCAGCAGCTCGGGGACTAGTGTGATAGAGACCCAGTACTTC
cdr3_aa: CASSSGTSVIETQYF

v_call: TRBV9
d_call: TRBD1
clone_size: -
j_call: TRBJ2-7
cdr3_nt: TGTGCCAGCAGCGTAGGAGGGGGCCAGGGCTACGAGCAGTACTTC
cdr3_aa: CASSVGGGQGYEQYF

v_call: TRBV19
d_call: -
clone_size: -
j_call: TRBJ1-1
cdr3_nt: TGTGCCAGTAGGGGGGACCTTCTGAACACTGAAGCTTTCTTT
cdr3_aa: CASRGDLLNTEAFF

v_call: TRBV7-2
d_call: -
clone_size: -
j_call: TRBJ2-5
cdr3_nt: TGTGCCAGCAGCTTAGAGGGACGGGGGCAGGGTGGCCAGTACTTC
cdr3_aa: CASSLEGRGQGGQYF

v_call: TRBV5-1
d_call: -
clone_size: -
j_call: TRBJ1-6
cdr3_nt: TGCGCCAGCAAGGAGGGTGGGAGAAATTCACCCCTCCACTTT
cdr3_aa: CASKEGGRNSPLHF

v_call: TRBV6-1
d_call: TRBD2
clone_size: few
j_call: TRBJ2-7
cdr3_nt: TGTGCCAGCAGTTCGGGACTAGCGGGGTACGAGCAGTACTTC
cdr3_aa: CASSSGLAGYEQYF

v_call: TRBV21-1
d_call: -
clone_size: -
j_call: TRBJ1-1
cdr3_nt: TGTGCCAGCAGCAAAGTGTGGACAGGGTGTTATTTGAACACTGAAGCTTTCTTT
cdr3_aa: CASSKVWTGCYLNTEAFF

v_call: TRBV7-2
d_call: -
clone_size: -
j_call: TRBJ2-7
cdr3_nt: TGTGCCAGCAGCTTAAAGGGCCAGGGGCACTACGAGCAGTACTTC
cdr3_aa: CASSLKGQGHYEQYF

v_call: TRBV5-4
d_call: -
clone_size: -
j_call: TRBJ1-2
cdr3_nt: TGTGCCAGCAGCTTGCAGGGGACTAGCTATGGCTACACCTTC
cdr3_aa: CASSLQGTSYGYTF

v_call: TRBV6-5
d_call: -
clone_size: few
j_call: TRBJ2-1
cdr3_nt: TGTGCCAGCACCAGCTCCTACAATGAGCAGTTCTTC
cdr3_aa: CASTSSYNEQFF

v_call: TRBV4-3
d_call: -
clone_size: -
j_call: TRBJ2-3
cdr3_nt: TGCGCCAGCAGCCACCATTCGGGGCCAGACACAGATACGCAGTATTTT
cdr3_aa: CASSHHSGPDTDTQYF

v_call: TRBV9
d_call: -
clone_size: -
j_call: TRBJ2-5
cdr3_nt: TGTGCCAGCAGCGTAGGGGGGGACTCAAGGGGGACCCAGTACTTC
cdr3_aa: CASSVGGDSRGTQYF

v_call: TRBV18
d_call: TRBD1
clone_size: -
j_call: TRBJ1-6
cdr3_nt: TGTGCCAGCTCACCACCGACCGGGACAGGGAATAATTCACCCCTCCACTTT
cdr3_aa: CASSPPTGTGNNSPLHF

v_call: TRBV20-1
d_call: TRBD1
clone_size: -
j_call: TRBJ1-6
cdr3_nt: TGCAGTGCTAGAGAAGGACAGGGCGACCTCTTT
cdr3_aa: CSAREGQGDLF

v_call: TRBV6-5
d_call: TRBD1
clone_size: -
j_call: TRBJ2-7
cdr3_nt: TGTGCCACCATTACTCCCGGGACAGGGGGCTACGAGCAGTACTTC
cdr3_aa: CATITPGTGGYEQYF

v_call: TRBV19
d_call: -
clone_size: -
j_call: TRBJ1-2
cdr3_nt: TGTGCCAGTATCCCGGCCGGGCCGACAGTATATGGCTACACCTTC
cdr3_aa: CASIPAGPTVYGYTF

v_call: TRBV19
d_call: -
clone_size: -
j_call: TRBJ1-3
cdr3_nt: TGTGCCAGTAGTATCGCCGCGGCTGGAAACACCATATATTTT
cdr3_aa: CASSIAAAGNTIYF

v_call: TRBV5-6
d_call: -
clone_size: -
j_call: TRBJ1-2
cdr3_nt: TGTGCCAGCAGCCCAACCTCGACAGACAACTATGGCTACACCTTC
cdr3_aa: CASSPTSTDNYGYTF

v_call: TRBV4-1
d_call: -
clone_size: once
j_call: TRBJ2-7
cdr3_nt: TGCGCCAGCAGCCTCAATCCCCCCGACAGTTACGAGCAGTACTTC
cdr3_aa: CASSLNPPDSYEQYF

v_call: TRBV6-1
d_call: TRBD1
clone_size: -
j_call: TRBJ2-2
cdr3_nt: TGTTCCTCGTCCGGGACAGGGGGTTACACCGGGGAGCTGTTTTTT
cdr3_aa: CSSSGTGGYTGELFF

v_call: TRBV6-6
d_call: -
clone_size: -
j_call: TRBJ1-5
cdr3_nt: TGTGCCAGTAGACCGGGTAGCAATCAGCCCCAGCATTTT
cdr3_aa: CASRPGSNQPQHF

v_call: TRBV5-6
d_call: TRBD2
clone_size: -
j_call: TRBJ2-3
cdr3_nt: TGTGCCAGCAGCCCCGGGACTAGCGGGGGGCCTAGCACAGATACGCAGTATTTT
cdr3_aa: CASSPGTSGGPSTDTQYF

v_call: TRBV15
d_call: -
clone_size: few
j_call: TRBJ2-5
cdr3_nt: TGTGCCACCAGCAGACTATACTGCCTGGAGACCCAGTACTTC
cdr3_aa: CATSRLYCLETQYF

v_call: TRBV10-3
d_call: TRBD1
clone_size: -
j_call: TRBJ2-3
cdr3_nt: TGTGCCATCAGTGAGGGGGACAGATCCACAGATACGCAGTATTTT
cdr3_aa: CAISEGDRSTDTQYF

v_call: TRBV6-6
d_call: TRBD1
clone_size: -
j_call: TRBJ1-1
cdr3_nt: TGTGCCAGCAGTTTGAGGGGGCCACCGAACACTGAAGCTTTCTTT
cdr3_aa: CASSLRGPPNTEAFF

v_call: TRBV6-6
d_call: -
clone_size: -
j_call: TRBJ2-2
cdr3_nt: TGTGCCAGCAGTCCCCAGGACAGCTTCACCGGGGAGCTGTTTTTT
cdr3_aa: CASSPQDSFTGELFF

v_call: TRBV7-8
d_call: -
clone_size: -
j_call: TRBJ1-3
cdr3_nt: TGTGCCAGCAGCCTCGGACCTGGAAACACCATATATTTT
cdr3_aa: CASSLGPGNTIYF

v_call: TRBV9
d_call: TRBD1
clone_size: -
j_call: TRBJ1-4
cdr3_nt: TGTGCCAGCAGCGCCGCACGGACAGGGACGGGAAAACTGTTTTTT
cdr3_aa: CASSAARTGTGKLFF

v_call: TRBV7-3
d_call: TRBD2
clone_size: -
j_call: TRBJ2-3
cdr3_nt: TGTGCCAGCAGCTCCAATAGCGGGGGGGATACGCAGTATTTT
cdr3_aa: CASSSNSGGDTQYF

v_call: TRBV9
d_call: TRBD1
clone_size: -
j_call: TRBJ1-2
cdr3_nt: TGTGCCAGCAGCGTAGAGGGGGCGGGGGTCTATGGCTACACCTTC
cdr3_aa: CASSVEGAGVYGYTF

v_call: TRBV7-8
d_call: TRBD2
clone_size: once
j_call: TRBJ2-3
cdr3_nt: TGTGCCAGCAGCTTAGGGGTGGGAGGGGCGTCAGATACGCAGTATTTT
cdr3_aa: CASSLGVGGASDTQYF

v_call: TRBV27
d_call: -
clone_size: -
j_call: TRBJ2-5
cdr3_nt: TGTGCCAGCAGTTTATCCCCTATCCTCGGACAGAACCAAGAGACCCAGTACTTC
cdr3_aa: CASSLSPILGQNQETQYF